The T cell receptor beta chain under discussion was sequenced for a study of PD-1 blockade in classical Hodgkin lymphoma. Findings of the study overall: Healthy donors reportedly exceeded newly diagnosed patients in baseline TCR diversity. Anyone who began nivolumab under 1 year after ASCT was excluded.

The assay was immunoSEQ multiplex PCR, and TCRdb's table has in-frame clones only and misses some. The repertoire holds roughly 52,000 clones, with around 86% as singletons. Concerning this clone: Its antigen is undetermined.

Time point denoted: cycle 4 day 1 (C4D1), after 6 weeks of nivolumab. The patients all showed relapse after autologous stem cell transplantation, while their brentuximab vedotin exposure varied. The sequence was collected from a human donor with classical Hodgkin lymphoma. The specimen was peripheral blood mononuclear cells (PBMCs), collected before the fourth cycle of nivolumab.

The CDR3: CASSRSGLAGGLNEQFF. The CDR3 DNA reads TGTGCCAGCAGCCGGTCGGGACTAGCGGGGGGGCTCAATGAGCAGTTCTTC. The gene calls are TRBV7-8 and TRBJ2-1, with 16 bases lining up with TRBD2. The trim removed 5 bases at V and 6 bases at J, leaving 7 bases unmatched. Germline V CDR1 and CDR2: SGHVS, FQNEAQ. The CDR3 runs 17 residues.